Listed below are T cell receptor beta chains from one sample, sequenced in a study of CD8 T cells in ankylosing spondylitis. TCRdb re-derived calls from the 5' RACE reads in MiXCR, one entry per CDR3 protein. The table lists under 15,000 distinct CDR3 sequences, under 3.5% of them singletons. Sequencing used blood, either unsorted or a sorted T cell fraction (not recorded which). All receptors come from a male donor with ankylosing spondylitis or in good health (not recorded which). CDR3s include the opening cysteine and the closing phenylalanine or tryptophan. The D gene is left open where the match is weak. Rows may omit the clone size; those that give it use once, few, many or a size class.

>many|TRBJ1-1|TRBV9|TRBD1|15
TGTGCCAGCAGCGTCGTACAGGGGCACTACACTGAAGCTTTCTTT
CASSVVQGHYTEAFF
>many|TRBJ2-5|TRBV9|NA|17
TGTGCCAGCAGCGGATCCCCTTTCTTCGGGAGTTGGGAGACCCAGTACTTC
CASSGSPFFGSWETQYF
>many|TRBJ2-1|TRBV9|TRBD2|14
TGTGCCAGCGGATACGGACTAGCGCCCTTAAGGCTGTTCTTC
CASGYGLAPLRLFF
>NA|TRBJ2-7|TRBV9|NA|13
TGTGCCAGCAGAGGACAGAACTCCTACGAGCAGTACTTC
CASRGQNSYEQYF
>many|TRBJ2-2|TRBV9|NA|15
TGTGCCAGCAGCGTAAGCCCGACGAACACCGGGGAGCTGTTTTTT
CASSVSPTNTGELFF
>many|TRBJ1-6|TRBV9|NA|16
TGTGCCAGCAGCGTAGACCCCGGGGGCAGGAATTCACCCCTCCACTTT
CASSVDPGGRNSPLHF
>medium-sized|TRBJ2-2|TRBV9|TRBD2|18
TGTGCCAGCAGCCCCAGGTTTCGACTAGCGGGGAACACCGGGGAGCTGTTTTTT
CASSPRFRLAGNTGELFF
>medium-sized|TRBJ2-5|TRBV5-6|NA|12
TGTGCCAGCAGCTTGGTATCAGAGACCCAGTACTTC
CASSLVSETQYF
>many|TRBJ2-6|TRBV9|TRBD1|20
TGTGCCAGCAGCGTAGCCCCCAGGACAGGGGAAGGTTTTGGGGCCAACGTCCTGACTTTC
CASSVAPRTGEGFGANVLTF
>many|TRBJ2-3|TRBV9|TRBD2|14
TGTGCCAGCAGCGTAGCTAGCGGGAGAGATACGCAGTATTTT
CASSVASGRDTQYF
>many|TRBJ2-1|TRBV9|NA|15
TGTGCCAGCAGCGTAGCTGGGTTTAGCCTGAATGAGCAGTTCTTC
CASSVAGFSLNEQFF